The rows below give T cell receptor beta chains drawn from one sample of a study of blood T cell repertoires in COVID-19. TCRdb's copy holds only in-frame clones and misses some; the assay was immunoSEQ multiplex PCR. The sample carries approximately 300,000 clones, approximately 85% recorded once. The sample taken for sequencing was peripheral blood. These receptors were taken from a human donor with COVID-19, enrolled during active disease. The donor label of this sample is uncertain. CDR3s include the opening cysteine and the closing phenylalanine or tryptophan. A D gene is named only where the DNA matches it firmly. The size field is filled for only some rows; it gives once, few, many or a size class.

j_call: TRBJ1-2
v_call: TRBV19
d_call: TRBD1
clone_size: few
cdr3_nt: TGTGCCGGCCGGGACAGGAGTGACGGTGGCTACACCTTC
cdr3_aa: CAGRDRSDGGYTF

j_call: TRBJ2-1
v_call: TRBV24-1
d_call: NA
clone_size: NA
cdr3_nt: TGTGCCACCAGTGTCCAGGCGGGATCGGATAACAATGAGCAGTTCTTC
cdr3_aa: CATSVQAGSDNNEQFF

j_call: TRBJ2-2
v_call: TRBV7-3
d_call: NA
clone_size: NA
cdr3_nt: TGTGCCAGCAGCCCCCAAGTTAGAAGCTCCGGGGAGCTGTTTTTT
cdr3_aa: CASSPQVRSSGELFF

j_call: TRBJ1-6
v_call: TRBV9
d_call: NA
clone_size: NA
cdr3_nt: TGTGCCAGCAGCTCCCCCGGCGGACAAGGTGTAGGAAATTCACCCCTCCACTTT
cdr3_aa: CASSSPGGQGVGNSPLHF

j_call: TRBJ2-7
v_call: TRBV13
d_call: NA
clone_size: NA
cdr3_nt: TGTGCCAGCAGCTTCCGCGGGACAGTCTCCTACGAGCAGTACTTC
cdr3_aa: CASSFRGTVSYEQYF

j_call: TRBJ1-1
v_call: TRBV28
d_call: NA
clone_size: NA
cdr3_nt: TGTGCCAGCACAATTTACCGGGACTGGGGCACTGAAGCTTTCTTT
cdr3_aa: CASTIYRDWGTEAFF

j_call: TRBJ2-1
v_call: TRBV24-1
d_call: TRBD2
clone_size: NA
cdr3_nt: TGTGCCACCAGTGATTCGGGACTAGAGCAGTTCTTC
cdr3_aa: CATSDSGLEQFF

j_call: TRBJ2-7
v_call: TRBV6-1
d_call: TRBD1
clone_size: NA
cdr3_nt: TGTGCCAGCAGAGAATCGGACAGGGCCAGCTCCTACGAGCAGTACTTC
cdr3_aa: CASRESDRASSYEQYF

j_call: TRBJ1-2
v_call: TRBV6-1
d_call: TRBD1
clone_size: NA
cdr3_nt: TGTGCCAGCAGTGATTTACAGGGGATGAATGGCTACACCTTC
cdr3_aa: CASSDLQGMNGYTF

j_call: TRBJ2-7
v_call: TRBV28
d_call: NA
clone_size: NA
cdr3_nt: TGTGCCAGCAGCACCCTACCCCACGGGCAGTACTTC
cdr3_aa: CASSTLPHGQYF

j_call: TRBJ1-4
v_call: TRBV7-9
d_call: NA
clone_size: NA
cdr3_nt: TGTGCCAGCAGCTTAGACAGCCCTGCAACTAATGAAAAACTGTTTTTT
cdr3_aa: CASSLDSPATNEKLFF

j_call: TRBJ2-5
v_call: TRBV4-1
d_call: TRBD2
clone_size: NA
cdr3_nt: TGCGCCAGCAGCCAAGTGGGAACTAGCGGGAGTGAGGAGACCCAGTACTTC
cdr3_aa: CASSQVGTSGSEETQYF

j_call: TRBJ1-1
v_call: TRBV4-1
d_call: NA
clone_size: NA
cdr3_nt: TGCGCCAGCAGCCAACATCCTCGAGCGAACACTGAAGCTTTCTTT
cdr3_aa: CASSQHPRANTEAFF

j_call: TRBJ1-5
v_call: TRBV19
d_call: NA
clone_size: NA
cdr3_nt: TGTGCCAGTAGTGAGGGGAGGAATCAGCCCCAGCATTTT
cdr3_aa: CASSEGRNQPQHF

j_call: TRBJ2-7
v_call: TRBV6-5
d_call: TRBD1
clone_size: NA
cdr3_nt: TGTGCCAGCAGTTACGGGACAGGGTTCATGGGGGAGCAGTACTTC
cdr3_aa: CASSYGTGFMGEQYF

j_call: TRBJ1-2
v_call: TRBV10-3
d_call: TRBD1
clone_size: NA
cdr3_nt: TGTGCCATCAGGACAGGGTCGAACAACTATGGCTACACCTTC
cdr3_aa: CAIRTGSNNYGYTF

j_call: TRBJ1-5
v_call: TRBV5-4
d_call: NA
clone_size: once
cdr3_nt: TGTGCCAGCAGCCCGGGACTCGGCAATCAGCCCCAGCATTTT
cdr3_aa: CASSPGLGNQPQHF